At least ten counts were recorded for the clone carrying this TCR beta chain. Its target is not known. This CDR3 is 14 amino acids long. Trimming took 5 bases from V and 3 from J, leaving 13 bases between them. CDR1 and CDR2 (germline): MDHEN, SYDVKM. This entry is derived from a study of T cells in Graves' hyperthyroidism and ophthalmopathy. The TCR beta CDR3 regions underwent amplification using RNA transcripts as the source. First-round RT-PCR of the TCR CDR3 relied on the HTBI primer set. A single record per CDR3 protein comes from TCRdb applying MiXCR to the multiplex PCR reads. The sample includes around 500,000 distinct CDR3 sequences, approximately 22% of them seen just once. Study-level results: It was a median 6.5 months before onset that the model predicted ophthalmopathy. Ophthalmopathy was told apart from stable hyperthyroidism by a 13 V-J model.

The sequenced sample consisted of blood. This clonotype originated in a woman in her 70s with Graves' ophthalmopathy. The V gene is TRBV28, the J gene TRBJ1-1, with D hard to call. The CDR3 protein is CASSLPAGDTEAFF. CDR3 in DNA: TGTGCCAGCAGTCTCCCTGCCGGGGACACTGAAGCTTTCTTT.